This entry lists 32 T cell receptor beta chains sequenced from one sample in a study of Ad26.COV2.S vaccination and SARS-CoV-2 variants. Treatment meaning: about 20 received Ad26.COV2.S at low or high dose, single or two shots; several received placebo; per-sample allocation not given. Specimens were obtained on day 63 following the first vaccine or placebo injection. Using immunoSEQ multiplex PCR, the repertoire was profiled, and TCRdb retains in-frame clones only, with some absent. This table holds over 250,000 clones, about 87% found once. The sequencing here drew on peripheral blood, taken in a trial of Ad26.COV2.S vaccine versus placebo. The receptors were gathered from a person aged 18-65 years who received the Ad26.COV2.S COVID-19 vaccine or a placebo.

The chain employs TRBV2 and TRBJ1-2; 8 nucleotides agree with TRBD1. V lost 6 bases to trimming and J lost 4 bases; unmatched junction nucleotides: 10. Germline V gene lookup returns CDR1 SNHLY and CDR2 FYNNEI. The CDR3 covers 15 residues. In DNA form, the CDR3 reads TGTGCCAGCAGCACAGGGCAGGGGGCGAGCTATGGCTACACCTTC. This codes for CASSTGQGASYGYTF.

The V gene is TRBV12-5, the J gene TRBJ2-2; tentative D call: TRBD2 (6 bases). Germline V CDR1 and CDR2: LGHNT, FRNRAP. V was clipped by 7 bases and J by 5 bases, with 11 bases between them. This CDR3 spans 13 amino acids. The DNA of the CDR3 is TGTGCTAGTGACCTCAGCGGGACCGGGGAGCTGTTTTTT. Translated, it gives CASDLSGTGELFF.

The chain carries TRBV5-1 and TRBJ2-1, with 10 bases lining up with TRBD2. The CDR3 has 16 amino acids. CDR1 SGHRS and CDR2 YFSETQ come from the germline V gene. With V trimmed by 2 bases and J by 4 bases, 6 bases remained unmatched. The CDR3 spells CASSFGAGGLYNEQFF. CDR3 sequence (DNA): TGCGCCAGCAGCTTCGGAGCGGGAGGGTTGTACAATGAGCAGTTCTTC.

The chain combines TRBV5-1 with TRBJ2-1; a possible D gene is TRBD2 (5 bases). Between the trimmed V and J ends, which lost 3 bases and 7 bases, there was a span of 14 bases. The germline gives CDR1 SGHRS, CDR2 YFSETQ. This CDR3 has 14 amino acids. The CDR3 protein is CASSSQGLSNEQFF. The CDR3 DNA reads TGCGCCAGCAGCTCCCAAGGACTGTCAAATGAGCAGTTCTTC. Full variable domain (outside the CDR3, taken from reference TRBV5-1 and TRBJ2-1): KAGVTQTPRYLIKTRGQQVTLSCSPISGHRSVSWYQQTPGQGLQFLFEYFSETQRNKGNFPGRFSGRQFSNSRSEMNVSTLELGDSALYLCASSSQGLSNEQFFGPGTRLTVL.

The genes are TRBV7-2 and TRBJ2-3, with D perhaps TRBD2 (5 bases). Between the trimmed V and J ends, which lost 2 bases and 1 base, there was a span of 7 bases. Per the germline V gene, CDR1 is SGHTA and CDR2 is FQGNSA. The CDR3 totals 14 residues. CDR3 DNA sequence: TGTGCCAGCAGCTTATTTAGCGGCACAGATACGCAGTATTTT. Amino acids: CASSLFSGTDTQYF.

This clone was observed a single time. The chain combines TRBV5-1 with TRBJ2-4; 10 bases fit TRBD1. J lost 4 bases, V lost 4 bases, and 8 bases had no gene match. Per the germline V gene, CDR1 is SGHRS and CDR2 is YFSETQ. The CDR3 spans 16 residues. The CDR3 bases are TGCGCCAGCAGCACGACCGGACAGGGGGTTAAAAACATTCAGTACTTC. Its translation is CASSTTGQGVKNIQYF.

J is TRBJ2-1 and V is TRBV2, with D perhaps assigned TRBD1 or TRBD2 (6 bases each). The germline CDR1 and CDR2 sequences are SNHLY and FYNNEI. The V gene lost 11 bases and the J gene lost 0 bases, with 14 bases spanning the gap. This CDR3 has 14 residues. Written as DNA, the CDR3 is TGTGCCGAAAGGGGGGCCGGCTCCTACAATGAGCAGTTCTTC. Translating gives CAERGAGSYNEQFF.

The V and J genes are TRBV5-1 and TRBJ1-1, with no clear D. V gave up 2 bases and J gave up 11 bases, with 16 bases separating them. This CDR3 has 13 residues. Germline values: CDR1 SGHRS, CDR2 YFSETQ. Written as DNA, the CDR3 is TGCGCCAGCAGCTTAAAAAGGACCTCAGAGGCTTTCTTT. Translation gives CASSLKRTSEAFF.

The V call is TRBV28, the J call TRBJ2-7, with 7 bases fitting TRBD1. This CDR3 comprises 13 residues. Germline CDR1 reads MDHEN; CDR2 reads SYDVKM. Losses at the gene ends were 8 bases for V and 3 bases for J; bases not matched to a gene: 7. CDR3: CASQPGQSYEQYF. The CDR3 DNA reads TGTGCCAGCCAACCGGGACAGAGCTACGAGCAGTACTTC.

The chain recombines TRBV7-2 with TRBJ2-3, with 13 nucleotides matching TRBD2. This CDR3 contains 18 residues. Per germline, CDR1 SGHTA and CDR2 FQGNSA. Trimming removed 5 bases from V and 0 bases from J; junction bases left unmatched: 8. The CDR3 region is CASSPWTSGGSSTDTQYF. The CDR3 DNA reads TGTGCCAGCAGCCCCTGGACTAGCGGGGGATCTAGCACAGATACGCAGTATTTT. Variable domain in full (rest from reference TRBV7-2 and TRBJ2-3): GAGVSQSPSNKVTEKGKDVELRCDPISGHTALYWYRQSLGQGLEFLIYFQGNSAPDKSGLPSDRFSAERTGGSVSTLTIQRTQQEDSAVYLCASSPWTSGGSSTDTQYFGPGTRLTVL.

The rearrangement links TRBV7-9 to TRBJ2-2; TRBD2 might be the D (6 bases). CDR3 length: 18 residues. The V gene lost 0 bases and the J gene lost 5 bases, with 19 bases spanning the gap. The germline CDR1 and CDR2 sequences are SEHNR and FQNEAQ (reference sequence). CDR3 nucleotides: TGTGCCAGCAGCTTAGCGGTCAGACAATCGGGGGATACCGGGGAGCTGTTTTTT. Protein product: CASSLAVRQSGDTGELFF.

The CDR3 spells CASSLALTAQETQYF. CDR3 DNA: TGTGCCAGCAGCTTAGCGCTAACAGCGCAAGAGACCCAGTACTTC. V and J are TRBV7-9 and TRBJ2-5; D remains unclear. Germline assignment: CDR1 SEHNR and CDR2 FQNEAQ (reference sequence). Trimming took 0 bases from V and 2 from J, leaving 10 bases between them. CDR3 size: 15 residues.

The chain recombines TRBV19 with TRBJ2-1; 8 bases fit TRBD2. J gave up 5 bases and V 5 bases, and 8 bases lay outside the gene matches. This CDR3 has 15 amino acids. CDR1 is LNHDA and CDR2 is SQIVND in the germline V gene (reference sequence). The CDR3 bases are TGTGCCAGTAGTCCCCGAGCGGGAGCAAACAATGAGCAGTTCTTC. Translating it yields CASSPRAGANNEQFF.

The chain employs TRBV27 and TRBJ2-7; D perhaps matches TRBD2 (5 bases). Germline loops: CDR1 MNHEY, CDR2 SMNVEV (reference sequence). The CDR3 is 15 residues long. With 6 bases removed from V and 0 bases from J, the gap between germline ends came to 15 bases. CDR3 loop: CASRAVGSSSYEQYF. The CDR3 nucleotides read TGTGCCAGCAGAGCGGTGGGCAGCAGCTCCTACGAGCAGTACTTC.

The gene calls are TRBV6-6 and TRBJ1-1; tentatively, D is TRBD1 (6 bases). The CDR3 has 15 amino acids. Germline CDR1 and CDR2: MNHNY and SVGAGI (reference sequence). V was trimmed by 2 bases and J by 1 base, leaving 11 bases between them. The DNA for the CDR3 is TGTGCCAGCAGTTACGAAGGCAGGGGGAACACTGAAGCTTTCTTT. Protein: CASSYEGRGNTEAFF.

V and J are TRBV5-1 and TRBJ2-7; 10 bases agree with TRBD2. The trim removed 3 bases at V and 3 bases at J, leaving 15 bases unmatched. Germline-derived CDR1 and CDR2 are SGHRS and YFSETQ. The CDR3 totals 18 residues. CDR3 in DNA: TGCGCCAGCAGCTGGGACTCAATAGCGGGGGGCCAGGTCTACGAGCAGTACTTC. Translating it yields CASSWDSIAGGQVYEQYF.

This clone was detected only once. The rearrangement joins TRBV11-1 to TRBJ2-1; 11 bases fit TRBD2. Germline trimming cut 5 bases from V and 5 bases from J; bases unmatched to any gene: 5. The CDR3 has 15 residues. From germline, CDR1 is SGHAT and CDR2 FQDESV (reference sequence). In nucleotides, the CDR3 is TGTGCCAGCAGCCCCCCGACTAGCGGGGACAATGAGCAGTTCTTC. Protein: CASSPPTSGDNEQFF. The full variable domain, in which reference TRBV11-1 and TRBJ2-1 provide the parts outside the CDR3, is EAEVAQSPRYKITEKSQAVAFWCDPISGHATLYWYRQILGQGPELLVQFQDESVVDDSQLPKDRFSAERLKGVDSTLKIQPAELGDSAMYLCASSPPTSGDNEQFFGPGTRLTVL.

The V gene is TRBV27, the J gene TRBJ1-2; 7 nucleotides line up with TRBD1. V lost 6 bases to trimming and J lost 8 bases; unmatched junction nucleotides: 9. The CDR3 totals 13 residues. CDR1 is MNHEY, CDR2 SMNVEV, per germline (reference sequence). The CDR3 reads CASSDRVVPGYTF. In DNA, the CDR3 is TGTGCCAGCAGCGACAGGGTTGTTCCGGGCTACACCTTC.

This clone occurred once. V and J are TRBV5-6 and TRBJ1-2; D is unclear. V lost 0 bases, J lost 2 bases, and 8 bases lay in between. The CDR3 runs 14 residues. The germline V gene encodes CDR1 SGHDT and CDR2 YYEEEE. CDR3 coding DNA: TGTGCCAGCAGCTTGGATCCTGTCAACTATGGCTACACCTTC. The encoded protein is CASSLDPVNYGYTF.

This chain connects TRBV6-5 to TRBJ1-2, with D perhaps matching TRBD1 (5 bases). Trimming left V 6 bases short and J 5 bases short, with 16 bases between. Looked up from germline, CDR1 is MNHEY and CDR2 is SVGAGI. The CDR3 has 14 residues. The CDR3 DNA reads TGTGCCAGCAGGGGGGATACCTTTGTTTATGGCTACACCTTC. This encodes CASRGDTFVYGYTF.

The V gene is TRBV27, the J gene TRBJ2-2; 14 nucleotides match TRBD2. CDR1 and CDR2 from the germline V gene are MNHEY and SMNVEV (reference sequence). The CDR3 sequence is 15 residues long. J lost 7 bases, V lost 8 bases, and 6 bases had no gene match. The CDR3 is CASRGLAGVVGELFF. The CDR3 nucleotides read TGTGCCAGCCGGGGACTAGCGGGAGTCGTCGGGGAGCTGTTTTTT.

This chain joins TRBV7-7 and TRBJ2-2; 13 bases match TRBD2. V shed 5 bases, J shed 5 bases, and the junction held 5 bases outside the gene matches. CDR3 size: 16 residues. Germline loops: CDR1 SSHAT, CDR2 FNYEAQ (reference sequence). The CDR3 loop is CASSGGLAGKTGELFF. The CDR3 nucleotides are TGTGCCAGCAGCGGGGGACTAGCGGGAAAAACCGGGGAGCTGTTTTTT.

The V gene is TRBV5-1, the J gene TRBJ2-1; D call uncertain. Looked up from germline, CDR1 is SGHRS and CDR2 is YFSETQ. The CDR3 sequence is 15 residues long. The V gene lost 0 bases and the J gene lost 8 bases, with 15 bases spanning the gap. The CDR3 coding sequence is TGCGCCAGCAGCTTGGGGGCCTATCCCACCGATGAGCAGTTCTTC. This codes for CASSLGAYPTDEQFF.

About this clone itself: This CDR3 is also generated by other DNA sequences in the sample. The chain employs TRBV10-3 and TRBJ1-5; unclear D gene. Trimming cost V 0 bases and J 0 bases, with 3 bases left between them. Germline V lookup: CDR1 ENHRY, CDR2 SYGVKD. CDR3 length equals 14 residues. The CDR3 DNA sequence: TGTGCCATCAGTGAGTCTTATAGCAATCAGCCCCAGCATTTT. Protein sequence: CAISESYSNQPQHF.

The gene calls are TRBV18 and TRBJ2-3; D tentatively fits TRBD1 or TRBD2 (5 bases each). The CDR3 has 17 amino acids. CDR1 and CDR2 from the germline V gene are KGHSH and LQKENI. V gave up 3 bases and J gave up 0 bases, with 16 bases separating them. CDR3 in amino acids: CASSPTPGPFSTDTQYF. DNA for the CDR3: TGTGCCAGCTCACCCACCCCGGGACCGTTCAGCACAGATACGCAGTATTTT.

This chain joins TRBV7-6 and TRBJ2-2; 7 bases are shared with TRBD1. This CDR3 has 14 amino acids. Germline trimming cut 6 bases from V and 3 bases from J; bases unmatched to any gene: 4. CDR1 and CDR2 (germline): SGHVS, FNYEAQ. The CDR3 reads CASRSGTDTGELFF. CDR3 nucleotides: TGTGCCAGCAGGTCCGGGACAGACACCGGGGAGCTGTTTTTT.

This CDR3 is CASSGPREVGAKNIQYF. CDR3 DNA sequence: TGTGCCAGCAGCGGACCTAGGGAGGTCGGAGCCAAAAACATTCAGTACTTC. The rearrangement uses TRBV7-2 and TRBJ2-4; possibly TRBD2 for D (6 bases). Germline lookup yields CDR1 SGHTA and CDR2 FQGNSA. The CDR3 extends over 17 amino acids. The germline V and J ends were trimmed by 5 bases and 0 bases, with 17 bases remaining between them.

The CDR3 reads CASMYRLESNQPQHF. The CDR3 DNA sequence: TGTGCCAGTATGTATCGACTTGAGAGCAATCAGCCCCAGCATTTT. The chain employs TRBV19 and TRBJ1-5; D call uncertain. Germline V gene sequence: CDR1 LNHDA, CDR2 SQIVND (reference sequence). This CDR3 contains 15 residues. V was cut by 7 bases and J by 1 base, with 14 bases left in between.

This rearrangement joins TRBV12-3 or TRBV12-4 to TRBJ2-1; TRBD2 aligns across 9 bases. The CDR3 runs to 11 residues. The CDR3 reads CAWREGNEQFF. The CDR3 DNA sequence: TGTGCATGGCGGGAGGGTAATGAGCAGTTCTTC.

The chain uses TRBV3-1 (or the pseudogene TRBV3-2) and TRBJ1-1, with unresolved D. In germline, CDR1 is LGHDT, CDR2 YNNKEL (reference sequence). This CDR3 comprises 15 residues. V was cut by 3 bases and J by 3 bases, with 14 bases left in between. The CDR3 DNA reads TGTGCCAGCAGCCACAGCCCCATCTGGGACACTGAAGCTTTCTTT. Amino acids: CASSHSPIWDTEAFF.

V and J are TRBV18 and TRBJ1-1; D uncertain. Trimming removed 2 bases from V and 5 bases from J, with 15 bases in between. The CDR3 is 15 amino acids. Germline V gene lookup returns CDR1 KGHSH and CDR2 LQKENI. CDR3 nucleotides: TGTGCCAGCTCACCAGGGGAGGGATCCGTGACTGAAGCTTTCTTT. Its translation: CASSPGEGSVTEAFF.

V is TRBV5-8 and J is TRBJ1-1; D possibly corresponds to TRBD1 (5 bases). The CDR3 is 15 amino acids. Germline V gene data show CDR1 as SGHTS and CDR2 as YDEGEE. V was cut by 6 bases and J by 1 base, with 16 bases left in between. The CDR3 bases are TGTGCCAGCATACGACGGGGGAAGGGGAACACTGAAGCTTTCTTT. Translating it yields CASIRRGKGNTEAFF.